This T cell receptor (beta chain) emerged from a study of T cell responses to AZD1222 COVID-19 vaccine. V was clipped by 1 base and J by 5 bases, with 8 bases between them. This CDR3 comprises 13 residues. Germline V CDR1 and CDR2: SEHNR, FQNEAQ (reference sequence). Data came from immunoSEQ multiplex PCR; TCRdb stores just in-frame clones and leaves some out. The table records some 190,000 clones, approximately 90% of them present only once. About this clone: Its specificity is not known.

Whole-study results and caveats: At baseline, seropositivity was found in only a handful of AZD1222 recipients. Most donors were white British, females outnumbered males, and clonal diversity was possibly underestimated.

Specimen: peripheral blood, collected 28 days after the second AZD1222 dose. The rearrangement links TRBV7-9 to TRBJ1-2; the D is unclear. The sequence was obtained from an adult who received the AZD1222 COVID-19 vaccine. The CDR3 loop is CASSLGSAYGYTF. For the CDR3, the DNA is TGTGCCAGCAGCTTAGGGTCTGCTTATGGCTACACCTTC.